This T cell receptor beta chain was captured in a study of blood T cell repertoires in COVID-19. CDR3 length equals 15 residues. CDR1 and CDR2 from the germline V gene are SGHVS and FNYEAQ. V lost 6 bases to trimming and J lost 1 base; unmatched junction nucleotides: 5. Here immunoSEQ multiplex PCR was the method, and the copy in TCRdb shows in-frame clones only, minus some. The sample gives tens of thousands of clones, about 86% of which show up once; around 40% is in the top ten. The rearrangement links TRBV7-6 to TRBJ2-1; 8 positions match TRBD2. The sequenced material came from peripheral blood. This receptor was identified in a man older than 75 with acute or convalescent COVID-19. CDR3 coding DNA: TGTGCCAGCAGACTTAGCGGGACTTCCTACAATGAGCAGTTCTTC. Residues: CASRLSGTSYNEQFF.